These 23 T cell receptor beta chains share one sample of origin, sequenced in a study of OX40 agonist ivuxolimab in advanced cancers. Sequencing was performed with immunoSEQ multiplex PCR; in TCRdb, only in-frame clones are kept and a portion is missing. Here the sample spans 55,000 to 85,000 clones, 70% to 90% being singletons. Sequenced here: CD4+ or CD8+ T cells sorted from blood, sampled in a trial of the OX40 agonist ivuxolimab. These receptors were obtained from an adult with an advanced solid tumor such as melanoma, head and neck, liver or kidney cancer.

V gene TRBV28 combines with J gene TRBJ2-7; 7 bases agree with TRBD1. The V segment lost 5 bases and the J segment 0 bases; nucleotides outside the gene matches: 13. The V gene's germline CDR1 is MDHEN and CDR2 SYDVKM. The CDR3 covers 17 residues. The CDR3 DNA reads TGTGCCAGCAGTCCCCTTAGGTTTGCAGGGGGCTCCTACGAGCAGTACTTC. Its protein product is CASSPLRFAGGSYEQYF.

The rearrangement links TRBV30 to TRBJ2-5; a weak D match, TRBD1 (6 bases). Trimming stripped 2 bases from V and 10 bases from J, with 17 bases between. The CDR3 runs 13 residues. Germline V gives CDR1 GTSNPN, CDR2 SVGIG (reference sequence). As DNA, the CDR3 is TGTGCCTGGAGTCGTACAGGGAAGTTGGACCAGTACTTC. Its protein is CAWSRTGKLDQYF.

CDR3 protein: CASSRGGTYEQYF. DNA of the CDR3: TGTGCCAGCAGCCGGGGCGGGACCTACGAGCAGTACTTC. The rearrangement uses TRBV7-6 and TRBJ2-7, with D possibly matching TRBD2 (6 bases). V was trimmed by 5 bases and J by 2 bases, leaving 10 bases between them. In germline, CDR1 is SGHVS, CDR2 FNYEAQ. This CDR3 region has 13 residues.

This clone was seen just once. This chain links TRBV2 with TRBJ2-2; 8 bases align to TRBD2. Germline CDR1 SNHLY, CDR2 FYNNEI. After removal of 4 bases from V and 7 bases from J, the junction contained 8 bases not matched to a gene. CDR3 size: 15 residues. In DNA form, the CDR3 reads TGTGCCAGCAGTGCTAACGGGGGGGCCATCGGGGAGCTGTTTTTT. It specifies CASSANGGAIGELFF.

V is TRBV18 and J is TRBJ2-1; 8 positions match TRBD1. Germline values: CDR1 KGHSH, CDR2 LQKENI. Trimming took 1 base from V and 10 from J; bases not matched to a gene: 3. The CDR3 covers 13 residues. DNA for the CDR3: TGTGCCAGCTCACCACTCGACAGGGGCGAGCAGTTCTTC. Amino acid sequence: CASSPLDRGEQFF.

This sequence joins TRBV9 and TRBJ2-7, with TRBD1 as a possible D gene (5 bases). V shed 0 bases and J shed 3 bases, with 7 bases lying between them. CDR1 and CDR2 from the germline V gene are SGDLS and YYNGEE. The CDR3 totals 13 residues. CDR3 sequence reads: CASSVEGDYEQYF. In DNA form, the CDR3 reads TGTGCCAGCAGCGTAGAAGGGGACTACGAGCAGTACTTC.

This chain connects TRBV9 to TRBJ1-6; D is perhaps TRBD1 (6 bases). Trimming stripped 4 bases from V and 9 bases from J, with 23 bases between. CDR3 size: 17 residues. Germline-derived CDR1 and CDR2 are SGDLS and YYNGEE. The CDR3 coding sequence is TGTGCCAGCAGCCCCAGAGGGCTGGGACAAGGGGGTTCACCCCTCCACTTT. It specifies CASSPRGLGQGGSPLHF.

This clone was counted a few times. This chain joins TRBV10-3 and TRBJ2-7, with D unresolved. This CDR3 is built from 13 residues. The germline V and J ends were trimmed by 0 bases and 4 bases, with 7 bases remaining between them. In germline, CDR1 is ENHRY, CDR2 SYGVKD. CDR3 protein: CAISESRYYEQYF. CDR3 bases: TGTGCCATCAGTGAGTCAAGATATTACGAGCAGTACTTC.

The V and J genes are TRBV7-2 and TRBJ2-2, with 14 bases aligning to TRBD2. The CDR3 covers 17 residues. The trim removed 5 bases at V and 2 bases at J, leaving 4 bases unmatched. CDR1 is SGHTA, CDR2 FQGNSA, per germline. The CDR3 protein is CASSLGLAGGNTGELFF. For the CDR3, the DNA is TGTGCCAGCAGCCTCGGACTAGCGGGGGGAAACACCGGGGAGCTGTTTTTT.

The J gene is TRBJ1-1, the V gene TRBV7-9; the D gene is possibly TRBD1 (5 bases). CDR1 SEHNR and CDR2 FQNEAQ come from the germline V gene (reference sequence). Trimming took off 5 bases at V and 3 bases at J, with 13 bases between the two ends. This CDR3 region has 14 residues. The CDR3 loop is CASSPRGEDTEAFF. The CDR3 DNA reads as TGTGCCAGCAGCCCTAGAGGGGAGGACACTGAAGCTTTCTTT.

CDR3 sequence reads: CASSYAGEQETQYF. CDR3 sequence (DNA): TGTGCCAGCAGTTACGCGGGGGAGCAAGAGACCCAGTACTTC. V gene TRBV6-5 combines with J gene TRBJ2-5, with 7 bases lining up with TRBD2. The V gene end was trimmed by 2 bases and the J gene end by 2 bases; junction bases not matched to a gene: 2. There are 14 residues in the CDR3. Germline V CDR1 and CDR2: MNHEY, SVGAGI.

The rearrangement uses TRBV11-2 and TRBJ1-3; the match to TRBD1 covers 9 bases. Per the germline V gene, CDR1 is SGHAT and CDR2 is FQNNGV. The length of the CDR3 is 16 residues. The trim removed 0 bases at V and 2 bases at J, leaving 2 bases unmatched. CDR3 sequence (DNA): TGTGCCAGCAGCTTAGACCGGACAGGGGCTGGAAACACCATATATTTT. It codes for CASSLDRTGAGNTIYF.

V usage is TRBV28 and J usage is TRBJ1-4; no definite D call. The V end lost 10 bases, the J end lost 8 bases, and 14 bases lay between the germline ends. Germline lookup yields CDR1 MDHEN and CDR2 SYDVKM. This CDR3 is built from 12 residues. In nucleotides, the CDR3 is TGTGCCACTCGAGGTGAGGTGGAAAAACTGTTTTTT. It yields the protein CATRGEVEKLFF.

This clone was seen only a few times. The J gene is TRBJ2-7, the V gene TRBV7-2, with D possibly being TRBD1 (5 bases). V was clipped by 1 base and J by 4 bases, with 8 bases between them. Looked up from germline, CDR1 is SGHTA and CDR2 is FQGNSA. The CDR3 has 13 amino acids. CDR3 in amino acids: CASSLVDRYEQYF. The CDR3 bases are TGTGCCAGCAGCTTAGTCGACAGATACGAGCAGTACTTC.

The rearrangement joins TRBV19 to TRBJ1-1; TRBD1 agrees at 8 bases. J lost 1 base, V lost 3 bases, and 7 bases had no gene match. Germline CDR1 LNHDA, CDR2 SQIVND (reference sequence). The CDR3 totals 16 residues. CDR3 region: CASSIGQGAPNTEAFF. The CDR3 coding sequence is TGTGCCAGTAGTATTGGGCAGGGGGCACCGAACACTGAAGCTTTCTTT. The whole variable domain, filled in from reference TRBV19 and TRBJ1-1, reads DGGITQSPKYLFRKEGQNVTLSCEQNLNHDAMYWYRQDPGQGLRLIYYSQIVNDFQKGDIAEGYSVSREKKESFPLTVTSAQKNPTAFYLCASSIGQGAPNTEAFFGQGTRLTVV.

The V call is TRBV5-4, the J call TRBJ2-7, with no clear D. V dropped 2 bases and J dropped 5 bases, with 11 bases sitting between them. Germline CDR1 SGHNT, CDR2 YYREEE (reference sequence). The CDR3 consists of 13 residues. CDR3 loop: CASSFVQAHEQYF. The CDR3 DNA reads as TGTGCCAGCAGCTTCGTCCAAGCCCACGAGCAGTACTTC.

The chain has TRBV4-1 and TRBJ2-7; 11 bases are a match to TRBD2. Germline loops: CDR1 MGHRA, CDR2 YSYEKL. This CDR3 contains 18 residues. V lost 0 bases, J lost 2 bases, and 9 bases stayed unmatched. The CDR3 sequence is CASSQDTTSGALPYEQYF. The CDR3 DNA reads TGCGCCAGCAGCCAAGATACGACTAGCGGGGCCCTTCCCTACGAGCAGTACTTC.

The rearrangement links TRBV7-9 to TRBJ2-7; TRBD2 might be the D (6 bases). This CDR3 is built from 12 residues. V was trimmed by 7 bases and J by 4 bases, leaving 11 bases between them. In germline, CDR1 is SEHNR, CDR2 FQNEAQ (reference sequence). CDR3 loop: CASTLRGYEQYF. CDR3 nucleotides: TGTGCCAGCACGCTCCGGGGGTACGAGCAGTACTTC.

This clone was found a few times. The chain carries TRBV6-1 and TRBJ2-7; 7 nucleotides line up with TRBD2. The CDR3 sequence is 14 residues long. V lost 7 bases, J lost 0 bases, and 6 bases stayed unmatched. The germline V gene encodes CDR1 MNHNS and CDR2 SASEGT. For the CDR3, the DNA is TGTGCCAGCAAGCTAGCGGAGAGCTCCTACGAGCAGTACTTC. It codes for CASKLAESSYEQYF.

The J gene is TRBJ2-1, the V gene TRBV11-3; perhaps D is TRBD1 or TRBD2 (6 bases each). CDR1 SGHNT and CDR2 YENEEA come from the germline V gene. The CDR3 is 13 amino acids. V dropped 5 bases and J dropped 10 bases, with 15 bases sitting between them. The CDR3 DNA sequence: TGTGCCAGCAGCGGCCGGGGGACACCCGAGCAGTTCTTC. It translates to CASSGRGTPEQFF.

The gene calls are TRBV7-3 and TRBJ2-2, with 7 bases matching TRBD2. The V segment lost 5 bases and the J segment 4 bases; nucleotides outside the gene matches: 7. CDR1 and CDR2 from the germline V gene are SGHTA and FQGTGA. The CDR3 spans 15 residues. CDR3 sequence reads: CASSPRTRSTGELFF. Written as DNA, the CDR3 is TGTGCCAGCAGCCCAAGGACTAGGAGCACCGGGGAGCTGTTTTTT.

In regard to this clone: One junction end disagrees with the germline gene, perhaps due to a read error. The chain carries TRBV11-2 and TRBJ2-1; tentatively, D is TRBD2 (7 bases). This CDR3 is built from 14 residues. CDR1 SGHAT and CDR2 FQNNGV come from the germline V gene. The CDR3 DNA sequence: TGTGCCAGCAGTCTTGGGGGGGCCTACGATGAGCAGTTCTTC. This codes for CASSLGGAYDEQFF.

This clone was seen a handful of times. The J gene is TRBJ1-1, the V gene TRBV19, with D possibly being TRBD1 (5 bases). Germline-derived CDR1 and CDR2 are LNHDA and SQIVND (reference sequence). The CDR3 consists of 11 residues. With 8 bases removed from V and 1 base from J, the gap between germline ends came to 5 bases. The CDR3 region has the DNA TGTGCCAGTCAGGGGAACACTGAAGCTTTCTTT. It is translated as CASQGNTEAFF.